This T cell receptor (beta chain) was observed in a study of OX40 agonist ivuxolimab in advanced cancers. Study-level background: Patients undergoing dose escalation presented with hepatocellular carcinoma, melanoma, renal cell or head and neck cancer.

Notes on the study in general: Low clonal expansion, among the lowest seen, marked partial responders at 0.1-3.0 mg/kg. Average numbers of expanded clones were greater in CD8+ T cells than in CD4+.

If patients had autoimmune disease history or systemic immunosuppression, they were excluded. About this clone itself: The antigen is unknown.

The assay was immunoSEQ multiplex PCR, and TCRdb's table has in-frame clones only and misses some. The sample records some 86,000 clones, 70% to 85% being singletons. The CDR3 spans 16 residues. V gave up 6 bases and J gave up 1 base; unmatched junction bases: 11. CDR1 is MNHEY and CDR2 is SMNVEV in the germline V gene (reference sequence). Sequencing was performed on CD4+ or CD8+ T cells sorted from blood, taken in a trial of the OX40 agonist ivuxolimab. This chain connects TRBV27 to TRBJ2-5; 7 bases are a match to TRBD1. This TCR was sampled from an adult with an advanced solid tumor such as melanoma, head and neck, liver or kidney cancer. CDR3 amino acids: CASSPQGVGIQETQYF. The CDR3 bases are TGTGCCAGCAGCCCTCAGGGGGTAGGGATCCAAGAGACCCAGTACTTC.